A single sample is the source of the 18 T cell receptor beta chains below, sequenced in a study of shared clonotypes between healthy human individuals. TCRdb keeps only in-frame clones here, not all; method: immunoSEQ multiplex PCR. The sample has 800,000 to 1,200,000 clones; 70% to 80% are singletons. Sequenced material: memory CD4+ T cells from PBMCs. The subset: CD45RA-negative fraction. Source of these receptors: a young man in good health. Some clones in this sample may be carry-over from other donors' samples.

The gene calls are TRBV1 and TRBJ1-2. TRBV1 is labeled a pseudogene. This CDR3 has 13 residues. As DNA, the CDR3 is TGCACCAGAGCTGGGAGGCAGGACTATGGCTACACCTTC. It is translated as CTRAGRQDYGYTF.

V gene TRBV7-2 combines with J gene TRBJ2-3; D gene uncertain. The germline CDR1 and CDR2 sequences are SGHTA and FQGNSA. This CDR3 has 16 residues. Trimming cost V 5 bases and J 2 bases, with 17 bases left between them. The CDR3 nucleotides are TGTGCCAGCAGCCGATTACCAGGATTCCCCACAGATACGCAGTATTTT. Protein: CASSRLPGFPTDTQYF.

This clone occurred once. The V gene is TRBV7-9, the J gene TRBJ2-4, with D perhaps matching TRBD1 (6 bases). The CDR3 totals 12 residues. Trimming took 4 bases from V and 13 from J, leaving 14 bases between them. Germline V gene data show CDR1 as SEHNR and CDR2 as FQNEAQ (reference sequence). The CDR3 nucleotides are TGTGCCAGCAGCTCACCTCAGGGGCCCCAGTACTTC. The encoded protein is CASSSPQGPQYF.

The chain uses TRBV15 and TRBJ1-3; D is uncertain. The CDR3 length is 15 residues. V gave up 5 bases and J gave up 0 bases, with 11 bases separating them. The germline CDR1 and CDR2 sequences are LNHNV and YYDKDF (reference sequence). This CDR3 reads CATSSRRYSGNTIYF. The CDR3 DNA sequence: TGTGCCACCAGCTCCCGACGGTACTCTGGAAACACCATATATTTT.

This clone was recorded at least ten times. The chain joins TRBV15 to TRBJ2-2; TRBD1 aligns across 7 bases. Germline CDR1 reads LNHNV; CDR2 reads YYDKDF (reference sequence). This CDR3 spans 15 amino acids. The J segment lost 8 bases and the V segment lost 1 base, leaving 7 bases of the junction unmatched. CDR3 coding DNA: TGTGCCACCAGCAGAGTGAGGACAGGTCAAGGGGAGCTGTTTTTT. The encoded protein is CATSRVRTGQGELFF.

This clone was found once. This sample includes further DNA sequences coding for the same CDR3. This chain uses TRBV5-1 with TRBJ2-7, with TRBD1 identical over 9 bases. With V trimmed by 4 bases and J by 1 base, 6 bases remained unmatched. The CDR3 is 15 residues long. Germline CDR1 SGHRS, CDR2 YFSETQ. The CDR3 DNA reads TGCGCCAGCAGCCCCGGAGGGACAGGGTCCTACGAGCAGTACTTC. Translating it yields CASSPGGTGSYEQYF.

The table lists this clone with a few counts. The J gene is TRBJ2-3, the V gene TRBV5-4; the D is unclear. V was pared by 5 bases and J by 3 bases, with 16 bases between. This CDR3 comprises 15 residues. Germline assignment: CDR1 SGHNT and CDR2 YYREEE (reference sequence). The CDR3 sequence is CASRPRRSGTDTQYF. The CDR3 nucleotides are TGTGCCAGCAGACCCCGGAGATCCGGGACAGATACGCAGTATTTT.

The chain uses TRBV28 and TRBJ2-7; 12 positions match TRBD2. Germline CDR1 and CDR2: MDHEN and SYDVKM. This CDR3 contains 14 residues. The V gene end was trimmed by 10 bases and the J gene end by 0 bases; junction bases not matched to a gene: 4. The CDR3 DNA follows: TGTGCCACGACTAGCGGGAGCGGCTCCTACGAGCAGTACTTC. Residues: CATTSGSGSYEQYF. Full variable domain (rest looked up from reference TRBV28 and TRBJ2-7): DVKVTQSSRYLVKRTGEKVFLECVQDMDHENMFWYRQDPGLGLRLIYFSYDVKMKEKGDIPEGYSVSREKKERFSLILESASTNQTSMYLCATTSGSGSYEQYFGPGTRLTVT.

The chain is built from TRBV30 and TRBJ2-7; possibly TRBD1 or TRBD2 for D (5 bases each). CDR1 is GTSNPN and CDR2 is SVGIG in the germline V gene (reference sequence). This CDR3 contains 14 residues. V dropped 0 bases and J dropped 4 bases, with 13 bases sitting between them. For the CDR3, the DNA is TGTGCCTGGAGTGTCTCTAGGGGACCTTACGAGCAGTACTTC. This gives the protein CAWSVSRGPYEQYF.

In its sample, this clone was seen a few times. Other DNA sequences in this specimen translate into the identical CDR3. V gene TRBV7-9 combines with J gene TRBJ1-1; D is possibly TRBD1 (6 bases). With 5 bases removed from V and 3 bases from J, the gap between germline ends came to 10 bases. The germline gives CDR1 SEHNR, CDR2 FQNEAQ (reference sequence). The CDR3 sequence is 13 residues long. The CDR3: CASSITGYTEAFF. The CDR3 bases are TGTGCCAGCAGCATAACAGGGTACACTGAAGCTTTCTTT.

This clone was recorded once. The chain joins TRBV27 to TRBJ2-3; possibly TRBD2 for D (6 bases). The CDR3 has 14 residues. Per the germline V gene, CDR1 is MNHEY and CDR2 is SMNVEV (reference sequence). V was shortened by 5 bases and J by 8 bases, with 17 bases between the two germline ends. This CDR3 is CASSPFVQGGTQYF. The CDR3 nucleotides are TGTGCCAGCAGTCCCTTCGTGCAGGGAGGTACGCAGTATTTT.

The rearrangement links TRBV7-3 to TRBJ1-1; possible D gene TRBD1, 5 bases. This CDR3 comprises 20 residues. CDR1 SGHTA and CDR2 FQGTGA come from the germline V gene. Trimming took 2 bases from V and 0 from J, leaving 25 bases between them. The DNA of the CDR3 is TGTGCCAGCAGCTTATTTCCTCCCGATCTTCTAGGACACCTGAACACTGAAGCTTTCTTT. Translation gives CASSLFPPDLLGHLNTEAFF.

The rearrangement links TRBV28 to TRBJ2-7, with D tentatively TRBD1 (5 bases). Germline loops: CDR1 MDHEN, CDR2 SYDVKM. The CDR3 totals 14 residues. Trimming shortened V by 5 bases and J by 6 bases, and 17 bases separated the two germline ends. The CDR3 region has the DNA TGTGCCAGCAGTCCTTTGGTCAGGGCGAGCGAGCAGTACTTC. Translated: CASSPLVRASEQYF.

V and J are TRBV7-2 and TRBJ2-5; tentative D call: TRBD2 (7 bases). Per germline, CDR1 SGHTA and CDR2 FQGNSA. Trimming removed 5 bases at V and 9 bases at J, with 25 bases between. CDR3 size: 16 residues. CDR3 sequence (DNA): TGTGCCAGCAGCCCCAGAATAAGGGGGACCGCGGGGGCCCAGTACTTC. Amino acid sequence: CASSPRIRGTAGAQYF.

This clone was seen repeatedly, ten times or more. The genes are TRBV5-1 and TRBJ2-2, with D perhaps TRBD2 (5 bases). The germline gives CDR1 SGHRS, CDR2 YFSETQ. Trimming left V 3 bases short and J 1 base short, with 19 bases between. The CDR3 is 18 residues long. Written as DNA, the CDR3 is TGCGCCAGCAGCTCTAGGCCCGAGACCCGGGGGAACACCGGGGAGCTGTTTTTT. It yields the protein CASSSRPETRGNTGELFF.

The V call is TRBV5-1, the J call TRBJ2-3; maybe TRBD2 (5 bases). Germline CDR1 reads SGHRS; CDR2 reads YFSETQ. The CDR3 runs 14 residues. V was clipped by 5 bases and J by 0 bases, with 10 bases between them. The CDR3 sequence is CASRGGPSTDTQYF. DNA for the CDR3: TGCGCCAGCAGGGGCGGGCCTAGCACAGATACGCAGTATTTT.

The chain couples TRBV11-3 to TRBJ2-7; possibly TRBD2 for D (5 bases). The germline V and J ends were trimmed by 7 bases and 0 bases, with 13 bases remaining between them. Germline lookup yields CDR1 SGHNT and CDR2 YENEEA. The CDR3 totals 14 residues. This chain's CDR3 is CASTSTGSSYEQYF. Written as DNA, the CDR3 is TGTGCCAGCACCTCGACGGGGAGCTCCTACGAGCAGTACTTC.

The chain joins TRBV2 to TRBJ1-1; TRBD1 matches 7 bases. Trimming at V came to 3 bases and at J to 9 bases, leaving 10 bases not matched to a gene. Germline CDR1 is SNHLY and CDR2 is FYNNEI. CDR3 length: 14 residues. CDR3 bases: TGTGCCAGCAGTGACGGTACAGGGGTAGGGAAAGCTTTCTTT. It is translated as CASSDGTGVGKAFF.